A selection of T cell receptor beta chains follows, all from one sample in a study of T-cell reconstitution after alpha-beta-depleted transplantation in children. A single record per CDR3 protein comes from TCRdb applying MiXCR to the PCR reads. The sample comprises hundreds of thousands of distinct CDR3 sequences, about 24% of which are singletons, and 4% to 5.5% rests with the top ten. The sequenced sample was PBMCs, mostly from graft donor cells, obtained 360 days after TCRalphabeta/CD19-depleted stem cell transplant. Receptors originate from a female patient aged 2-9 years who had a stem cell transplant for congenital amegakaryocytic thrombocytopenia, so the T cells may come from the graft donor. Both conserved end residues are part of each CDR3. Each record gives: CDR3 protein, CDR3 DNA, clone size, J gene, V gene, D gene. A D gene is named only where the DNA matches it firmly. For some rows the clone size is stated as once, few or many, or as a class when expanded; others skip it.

CDR3: CSSRDRVTEAFF
DNA: TGTTCCAGCAGAGACAGGGTCACTGAAGCTTTCTTT
size: -
J: TRBJ1-1
V: TRBV12-3/TRBV12-4
D: TRBD1

CDR3: CASSEREGSNTGEPFF
DNA: TGTGCCAGCAGTGAGAGGGAGGGTTCGAACACCGGGGAGCCGTTTTTT
size: -
J: TRBJ2-2
V: TRBV2
D: TRBD2

CDR3: CSARGNVGFHEQYF
DNA: TGCAGTGCTAGGGGGAATGTTGGGTTCCACGAGCAGTACTTC
size: few
J: TRBJ2-7
V: TRBV20-1
D: -

CDR3: CSAKGTGSVYEQYF
DNA: TGCAGTGCTAAAGGGACAGGTTCTGTCTACGAGCAGTACTTC
size: -
J: TRBJ2-7
V: TRBV20-1
D: TRBD1

CDR3: CSANSVSTDTQYF
DNA: TGCAGTGCTAATAGCGTTAGCACAGATACGCAGTATTTT
size: few
J: TRBJ2-3
V: TRBV20-1
D: -

CDR3: CASSQDSRAQTNEKLFF
DNA: TGCGCCAGCAGCCAAGATAGCCGAGCACAGACTAATGAAAAACTGTTTTTT
size: -
J: TRBJ1-4
V: TRBV4-3
D: -

CDR3: CASSRGTSGRYEQYF
DNA: TGCGCCAGCAGCCGAGGGACTAGCGGGAGGTACGAGCAGTACTTC
size: -
J: TRBJ2-7
V: TRBV5-1
D: TRBD2

CDR3: CASSFTGGTPNTEAFF
DNA: TGTGCCAGCAGCTTCACAGGGGGCACGCCGAACACTGAAGCTTTCTTT
size: -
J: TRBJ1-1
V: TRBV7-6
D: TRBD1

CDR3: CASSSLQGRETQYF
DNA: TGCGCCAGCAGCTCCCTACAGGGGCGAGAGACCCAGTACTTC
size: few
J: TRBJ2-5
V: TRBV5-1
D: TRBD1

CDR3: CASSLRILLAEDNEQFF
DNA: TGCGCCAGCAGCCTCCGGATCCTTTTAGCTGAGGACAATGAGCAGTTCTTC
size: -
J: TRBJ2-1
V: TRBV4-1
D: -

CDR3: CASSYILAGADTQYF
DNA: TGTGCCAGCAGTTACATACTAGCGGGAGCAGATACGCAGTATTTT
size: few
J: TRBJ2-3
V: TRBV6-5
D: TRBD2

CDR3: CASRTGGLYEQYF
DNA: TGTGCCAGCAGGACAGGGGGTTTGTACGAGCAGTACTTC
size: few
J: TRBJ2-7
V: TRBV28
D: TRBD1

CDR3: CASSRDRGWFFYGYTF
DNA: TGTGCCAGCAGTCGGGACAGGGGGTGGTTCTTCTATGGCTACACCTTC
size: -
J: TRBJ1-2
V: TRBV28
D: TRBD1

CDR3: CASSFGWGAQNYEQYF
DNA: TGTGCCAGCAGTTTTGGTTGGGGGGCGCAAAACTACGAGCAGTACTTC
size: -
J: TRBJ2-7
V: TRBV27
D: -

CDR3: CAWSVTRLVRPREQFF
DNA: TGTGCCTGGAGTGTAACCCGCTTGGTTCGTCCCCGTGAGCAGTTCTTC
size: few
J: TRBJ2-1
V: TRBV30
D: -

CDR3: CAASIQDGSPLHF
DNA: TGTGCCGCCAGTATCCAGGACGGATCACCCCTCCACTTT
size: -
J: TRBJ1-6
V: TRBV19
D: -

CDR3: CASSSGAGRETQYF
DNA: TGCGCCAGCAGCAGTGGGGCTGGTCGAGAGACCCAGTACTTC
size: -
J: TRBJ2-5
V: TRBV5-1
D: -

CDR3: CASSPGPGYEQYF
DNA: TGTGCCAGCAGCCCCGGTCCAGGGTACGAGCAGTACTTC
size: -
J: TRBJ2-7
V: TRBV7-2
D: -

CDR3: CASSQLTSGTSAYEQYF
DNA: TGCGCCAGCAGCCAATTGACGAGCGGGACTTCAGCCTACGAGCAGTACTTC
size: -
J: TRBJ2-7
V: TRBV4-1
D: TRBD2

CDR3: CASSFLSSGNTIYF
DNA: TGTGCCAGCAGCTTTTTGAGCTCTGGAAACACCATATATTTT
size: few
J: TRBJ1-3
V: TRBV5-6
D: -

CDR3: CASSSATSWGNEQFF
DNA: TGTGCCAGCAGCTCCGCGACTAGTTGGGGCAATGAGCAGTTCTTC
size: -
J: TRBJ2-1
V: TRBV5-6
D: -

CDR3: CASSLSRTGGRGETQYF
DNA: TGCGCCAGCAGCCTCTCAAGGACAGGGGGCAGGGGAGAGACCCAGTACTTC
size: once
J: TRBJ2-5
V: TRBV5-1
D: TRBD1

CDR3: CASRPDRGHHQPQHF
DNA: TGTGCCAGCAGGCCGGACAGGGGACACCATCAGCCCCAGCATTTT
size: few
J: TRBJ1-5
V: TRBV28
D: TRBD1

CDR3: CAPDAGPGYEETQYF
DNA: TGTGCCCCAGACGCAGGGCCCGGATACGAAGAGACCCAGTACTTC
size: -
J: TRBJ2-5
V: TRBV28
D: -

CDR3: CATSREASGSYEQYF
DNA: TGTGCCACCAGCAGAGAGGCTAGCGGCTCCTACGAGCAGTACTTC
size: few
J: TRBJ2-7
V: TRBV15
D: TRBD2

CDR3: CASSHINLAGVGEQYF
DNA: TGCGCCAGCAGTCACATAAACCTAGCGGGGGTAGGGGAGCAGTACTTC
size: -
J: TRBJ2-7
V: TRBV23-1
D: TRBD2

CDR3: CAWSDNTGELFF
DNA: TGTGCCTGGAGTGATAACACCGGGGAGCTGTTTTTT
size: -
J: TRBJ2-2
V: TRBV30
D: -